Below are 11 T cell receptor beta chains sequenced from a single sample in a study of shared clonotypes between healthy human individuals. TCRdb's copy holds only in-frame clones and misses some; the assay was immunoSEQ multiplex PCR. The sample has some 1.5 million clones; 98% are singletons. Specimen: naive CD4+ T cells sorted from blood. Subset denoted: CD45RA+ positively selected. The receptors stem from a man younger than 40 in good health.

The chain links TRBV7-6 to TRBJ2-2; 14 bases are shared with TRBD2. After removal of 3 bases from V and 4 bases from J, the junction contained 7 bases not matched to a gene. CDR1 is SGHVS, CDR2 FNYEAQ, per germline. There are 18 residues in the CDR3. The CDR3 nucleotides are TGTGCCAGCAGCTTTCGACTAGCGGGAGGGCCAAGCACCGGGGAGCTGTTTTTT. Its protein product is CASSFRLAGGPSTGELFF.

The V and J genes are TRBV5-8 and TRBJ2-6; D remains ambiguous. This CDR3 comprises 15 residues. Germline CDR1 reads SGHTS; CDR2 reads YDEGEE. V dropped 1 base and J dropped 2 bases, with 7 bases sitting between them. The CDR3 DNA sequence: TGTGCCAGCAGCTTGTTATCGCCTGGGGCCAACGTCCTGACTTTC. Amino acid sequence: CASSLLSPGANVLTF.

The chain carries TRBV29-1 and TRBJ2-1; D possibly corresponds to TRBD2 (6 bases). CDR3 length: 16 amino acids. Trimming removed 3 bases at V and 1 base at J, with 16 bases between. Germline loops: CDR1 SQVTM, CDR2 ANQGSEA. The CDR3 spells CSVDSHVAVSYNEQFF. DNA of the CDR3: TGCAGCGTTGATTCTCACGTAGCGGTTTCCTACAATGAGCAGTTCTTC.

The chain carries TRBV7-6 and TRBJ2-1, with TRBD2 matching over 9 bases. The CDR3 extends over 19 amino acids. J lost 0 bases, V lost 2 bases, and 11 bases had no gene match. Germline V CDR1 and CDR2: SGHVS, FNYEAQ. CDR3 bases: TGTGCCAGCAGCTTAAGGCTAGCGGGAACCAGGGGCTCCTACAATGAGCAGTTCTTC. This codes for CASSLRLAGTRGSYNEQFF.

In its sample, this clone was seen once. This chain joins TRBV2 and TRBJ1-1; no firm D call. Trimming shortened V by 0 bases and J by 7 bases, and 9 bases separated the two germline ends. CDR3 length: 13 residues. The germline V gene encodes CDR1 SNHLY and CDR2 FYNNEI. The CDR3 DNA reads as TGTGCCAGCAGTGAAGCGCTTTGGGGTGAAGCTTTCTTT. Residues: CASSEALWGEAFF. Together with reference TRBV2 and TRBJ1-1, the CDR3 gives the full variable domain: EPEVTQTPSHQVTQMGQEVILRCVPISNHLYFYWYRQILGQKVEFLVSFYNNEISEKSEIFDDQFSVERPDGSNFTLKIRSTKLEDSAMYFCASSEALWGEAFFGQGTRLTVV.

Here the CDR3 reads CASSQEGGFRGEQFF. CDR3 coding DNA: TGCGCCAGCAGCCAAGAAGGGGGCTTCAGGGGTGAGCAGTTCTTC. The rearrangement uses TRBV4-1 and TRBJ2-1, with 7 bases fitting TRBD1. CDR3 length: 15 residues. Germline assignment: CDR1 MGHRA and CDR2 YSYEKL. Trimming took 0 bases from V and 9 from J; bases not matched to a gene: 8.

The J gene is TRBJ2-5, the V gene TRBV7-8; D may correspond to TRBD1 or TRBD2 (5 bases each). Deletions cut 8 bases from V and 7 bases from J, with 20 bases between. This CDR3 has 14 amino acids. Germline CDR1 is SGHVS and CDR2 is FQNEAQ. CDR3 bases: TGTGCCAGCCACTACCGACGAGGGGATGTGACCCAGTACTTC. Translating it yields CASHYRRGDVTQYF.

The V and J genes are TRBV14 and TRBJ2-1, with 10 bases matching TRBD2. Germline V gene lookup returns CDR1 SGHDN and CDR2 FVKESK. Losses at the gene ends were 5 bases for V and 7 bases for J; bases not matched to a gene: 11. This CDR3 is 16 amino acids long. CDR3 residues: CASSFRSSSGSNEQFF. CDR3 coding DNA: TGTGCCAGCAGCTTCCGGAGCTCTAGCGGGAGTAATGAGCAGTTCTTC. The variable domain in full, completed from reference TRBV14 and TRBJ2-1, reads EAGVTQFPSHSVIEKGQTVTLRCDPISGHDNLYWYRRVMGKEIKFLLHFVKESKQDESGMPNNRFLAERTGGTYSTLKVQPAELEDSGVYFCASSFRSSSGSNEQFFGPGTRLTVL.

The rearrangement links TRBV7-8 to TRBJ2-1; TRBD2 agrees at 14 bases. Germline V gene data show CDR1 as SGHVS and CDR2 as FQNEAQ. V dropped 5 bases and J dropped 3; count of bases not matched to a gene: 6. The CDR3 totals 17 residues. The CDR3 here is CASSVGLAGVLYNEQFF. CDR3 sequence (DNA): TGTGCCAGCAGCGTGGGACTAGCGGGAGTACTCTACAATGAGCAGTTCTTC.

Notes on this clone: This sample includes further DNA sequences coding for the same CDR3. The V and J genes are TRBV19 and TRBJ1-1; D gene uncertain. The V and J ends lost 5 bases and 1 base respectively, with 5 bases between them. The germline gives CDR1 LNHDA, CDR2 SQIVND (reference sequence). The CDR3 is made up of 12 amino acids. For the CDR3, the DNA is TGTGCCAGTAGTCGGCGGAACACTGAAGCTTTCTTT. This encodes CASSRRNTEAFF. The full variable domain, with the rest looked up from reference TRBV19 and TRBJ1-1, is DGGITQSPKYLFRKEGQNVTLSCEQNLNHDAMYWYRQDPGQGLRLIYYSQIVNDFQKGDIAEGYSVSREKKESFPLTVTSAQKNPTAFYLCASSRRNTEAFFGQGTRLTVV.

The chain uses TRBV2 and TRBJ2-7; 7 bases line up with TRBD1. Trimming took 2 bases from V and 3 from J; bases not matched to a gene: 4. This CDR3 spans 14 amino acids. Germline V lookup: CDR1 SNHLY, CDR2 FYNNEI. Written as DNA, the CDR3 is TGTGCCAGCAGTGAACAGGGGGACCGCTACGAGCAGTACTTC. The encoded protein is CASSEQGDRYEQYF.